The TCR beta chain described here comes from a study of CD8 T cells in Susac syndrome. With random hexamers, 0.5 to 1 ug RNA was reverse transcribed. TCRdb reprocessed the immunoSEQ multiplex PCR reads with MiXCR, giving one entry per CDR3 protein. The profile covers 200,000 to 300,000 distinct CDR3 sequences, with around 96% appearing a single time and 0.08% to 0.11% taken by the ten largest. Trimming took 4 bases from V and 2 from J, leaving 12 bases between them. The CDR3 runs to 15 residues. The chain joins TRBV12-3 or TRBV12-4 to TRBJ1-5; D gene ambiguous. What was sequenced was CD4+ T cells from PBMCs. The TCR originated in a human donor with Susac syndrome. CDR3: CASSSYKMGNQPQHF. DNA for the CDR3: TGTGCCAGCAGTTCTTACAAGATGGGCAATCAGCCCCAGCATTTT.